A selection of T cell receptor beta chains follows, all from one sample in a study of breast tumors, draining lymph nodes, adjacent tissues. One entry per CDR3 protein results from TCRdb running MiXCR on the multiplex PCR reads. This sample yields over 130,000 distinct CDR3 sequences, of which 32% are seen a single time; under 2.5% belongs to the top ten. The sample taken for sequencing was axillary lymph node tissue. The source of these receptors is a female donor with breast cancer. Some clones in this sample may be carry-over from other donors' samples. The CDR3 runs from the conserved cysteine through the conserved F or W. The order of the fields is J gene, V gene, clone size, D gene, CDR3 DNA, CDR3 protein. D genes are given only for firm matches. Clone size appears in some rows only: once, few, many, or a class for an expanded clone.

j_call: TRBJ2-5
v_call: TRBV5-1
clone_size: .
d_call: .
cdr3_nt: TGCGCCAGCAGCCCCAGGCAGGAACAAGAGACCCAGTACTTC
cdr3_aa: CASSPRQEQETQYF

j_call: TRBJ1-2
v_call: TRBV28
clone_size: few
d_call: .
cdr3_nt: TGTGCCAGCAGTTTAAGGGTAGGCTACACCTTC
cdr3_aa: CASSLRVGYTF

j_call: TRBJ2-5
v_call: TRBV19
clone_size: .
d_call: .
cdr3_nt: TGTGCCAGTAGTAAACAGGGGACCCAGTACTTC
cdr3_aa: CASSKQGTQYF

j_call: TRBJ1-2
v_call: TRBV15
clone_size: .
d_call: .
cdr3_nt: TGTGCCACCAGCAGAGATTGGGGGGCAACAAACTATGGCTACACCTTC
cdr3_aa: CATSRDWGATNYGYTF

j_call: TRBJ1-1
v_call: TRBV18
clone_size: .
d_call: TRBD1
cdr3_nt: TGTGCCAGCTCACCACGACAGGGGATGAACACTGAAGCTTTCTTT
cdr3_aa: CASSPRQGMNTEAFF

j_call: TRBJ1-2
v_call: TRBV7-6
clone_size: many
d_call: .
cdr3_nt: TGTGCCAGCAGCCCCCAAGGGGTGAGCTCCTATGGCTACCCCTTC
cdr3_aa: CASSPQGVSSYGYPF

j_call: TRBJ2-7
v_call: TRBV10-1
clone_size: .
d_call: TRBD1
cdr3_nt: TGCGCCAGCAGTGCCACCGGAACAGGGGGTTTCGAGCAGTACTTC
cdr3_aa: CASSATGTGGFEQYF

j_call: TRBJ1-6
v_call: TRBV6-1
clone_size: many
d_call: .
cdr3_nt: TGTGCCAGCAGATATGAAGGCCAGGGTGGGTCACCCCTCCACTTT
cdr3_aa: CASRYEGQGGSPLHF

j_call: TRBJ2-2
v_call: TRBV5-1
clone_size: many
d_call: .
cdr3_nt: TGCGCCAGCAGCTTTTGGGGTGCGGGCACCGGGGAGCTGTTTTTT
cdr3_aa: CASSFWGAGTGELFF

j_call: TRBJ1-2
v_call: TRBV24-1
clone_size: many
d_call: .
cdr3_nt: TGTGCCACCAGTGATTACACCACAGATGGCTACACCTTC
cdr3_aa: CATSDYTTDGYTF

j_call: TRBJ2-3
v_call: TRBV5-4
clone_size: .
d_call: .
cdr3_nt: TGTGCCAGCAACTCACACATAGATACGCTGTATTTT
cdr3_aa: CASNSHIDTLYF

j_call: TRBJ2-7
v_call: TRBV11-2
clone_size: many
d_call: TRBD2
cdr3_nt: TGTGCCAGCAGCCTCCCGGGACTAGCCTACGAGCAGTACTTC
cdr3_aa: CASSLPGLAYEQYF

j_call: TRBJ2-1
v_call: TRBV20-1
clone_size: many
d_call: TRBD2
cdr3_nt: TGCAGTGCCGAAGAGCGGGGGGGCCGTTATGAGCAGTTCTTC
cdr3_aa: CSAEERGGRYEQFF

j_call: TRBJ2-3
v_call: TRBV20-1
clone_size: many
d_call: .
cdr3_nt: TGCAGTGCGGAATCTAGCACTACAGTCACAGATATGCAGTATTTT
cdr3_aa: CSAESSTTVTDMQYF

j_call: TRBJ2-7
v_call: TRBV27
clone_size: many
d_call: .
cdr3_nt: TGTGCCAGCAGTTTTCGGCCGTCAGGGTCCTACGAGCAGTACTTC
cdr3_aa: CASSFRPSGSYEQYF

j_call: TRBJ2-5
v_call: TRBV20-1
clone_size: many
d_call: TRBD1
cdr3_nt: TGCAGTGCTAGTTACGACAGGGAAGGGGAGACCCAGTACTTC
cdr3_aa: CSASYDREGETQYF

j_call: TRBJ1-5
v_call: TRBV27
clone_size: .
d_call: .
cdr3_nt: TGTGCCAGCAGGCGTGGGAGTCAGCCCCAGCATTTT
cdr3_aa: CASRRGSQPQHF

j_call: TRBJ2-6
v_call: TRBV20-1
clone_size: .
d_call: TRBD1
cdr3_nt: TGCAGTGCTAAGGGACAGGCCAACACTGAAGCTTTC
cdr3_aa: CSAKGQANTEAF